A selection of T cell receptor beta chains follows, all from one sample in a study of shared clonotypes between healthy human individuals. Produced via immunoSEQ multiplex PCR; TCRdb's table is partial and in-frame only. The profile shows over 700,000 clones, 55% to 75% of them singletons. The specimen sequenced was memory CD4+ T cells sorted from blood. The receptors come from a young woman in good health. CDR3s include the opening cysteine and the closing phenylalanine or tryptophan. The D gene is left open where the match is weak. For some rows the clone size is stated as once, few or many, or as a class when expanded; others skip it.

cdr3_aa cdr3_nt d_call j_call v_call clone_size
CASSINHRGGNYGYTF TGTGCCAGCAGTATCAATCACAGGGGTGGAAACTATGGCTACACCTTC TRBD1 TRBJ1-2 TRBV28 NA
CASSFSRGEKLFF TGTGCCAGCAGCTTTAGCAGGGGGGAAAAACTGTTTTTT TRBD1 TRBJ1-4 TRBV7-3 NA
CASSSGRAYNEQFF TGTGCCAGCAGTAGCGGGAGGGCCTACAATGAGCAGTTCTTC TRBD2 TRBJ2-1 TRBV2 NA
CASSSGKNTEAFF TGTGCCAGCAGTTCCGGGAAGAACACTGAAGCTTTCTTT NA TRBJ1-1 TRBV27 once
CASRRTGTSGRQTNEQFF TGCGCCAGCAGGCGAACCGGGACTAGCGGGAGGCAAACCAATGAGCAGTTCTTC TRBD2 TRBJ2-1 TRBV4-1 once
CASSSGGRETQYF TGTGCCAGCAGTTCAGGGGGCCGAGAGACCCAGTACTTC TRBD1 TRBJ2-5 TRBV7-2 NA
CASSLGVQGIYEQYF TGTGCCAGCAGCTTAGGTGTTCAGGGTATCTACGAGCAGTACTTC NA TRBJ2-7 TRBV7-8 NA
CASSLWAVDSGNTIYF TGCGCCAGCAGCTTGTGGGCGGTAGACTCTGGAAACACCATATATTTT NA TRBJ1-3 TRBV5-1 few
CATSRVRVLYEQYF TGTGCCACCAGCAGAGTGCGGGTACTCTACGAGCAGTACTTC NA TRBJ2-7 TRBV15 few
CASTAVAPHAYTF TGTGCCAGCACCGCAGTGGCCCCCCACGCCTACACCTTC NA TRBJ1-2 TRBV28 NA
CASSSGLAGVPGELFF TGCGCCAGCAGCTCCGGACTAGCGGGAGTCCCCGGGGAGCTGTTTTTT TRBD2 TRBJ2-2 TRBV5-1 NA
CASRGGGQETQYF TGTGCCAGCAGAGGGGGCGGCCAAGAGACCCAGTACTTC TRBD1 TRBJ2-5 TRBV28 NA
CASNYLLGTQYF TGTGCCAGCAATTATTTATTGGGGACGCAGTATTTT NA TRBJ2-3 TRBV28 NA
CSATGTGVDTQYF TGCAGCGCTACCGGGACAGGGGTAGATACGCAGTATTTT TRBD1 TRBJ2-3 TRBV29-1 many
CASSSTTGARTEAFF TGTGCCAGCAGCTCGACTACAGGGGCGAGAACTGAAGCTTTCTTT TRBD1 TRBJ1-1 TRBV7-9 few
CASSLRASVSTDTQYF TGTGCCAGCAGCCTAAGGGCTAGCGTTAGCACAGATACGCAGTATTTT NA TRBJ2-3 TRBV7-3 NA
CASSPPEGSTEAFF TGTGCCAGCTCACCACCTGAGGGATCCACTGAAGCTTTCTTT NA TRBJ1-1 TRBV18 NA
CVTQGQTSGNTIYF TGTGTCACCCAGGGACAGACCTCTGGAAACACCATATATTTT TRBD1 TRBJ1-3 TRBV7-9 NA
CASSVAAGGPDEQYF TGTGCCAGCAGCGTAGCAGCGGGAGGGCCTGACGAGCAGTACTTC TRBD2 TRBJ2-7 TRBV9 NA
CASSRTSGSSWSTDTQYF TGTGCCAGCAGTCGAACTAGCGGGAGTTCGTGGAGCACAGATACGCAGTATTTT TRBD2 TRBJ2-3 TRBV2 NA
CASRKQSTDTQYF TGTGCCAGCAGGAAACAGAGCACAGATACGCAGTATTTT NA TRBJ2-3 TRBV6-5 NA
CASSQETSGRQETQYF TGTGCCAGCAGCCAAGAAACTAGCGGGAGACAAGAGACCCAGTACTTC TRBD2 TRBJ2-5 TRBV4-2 NA
CASTVPGQGSAGELFF TGTGCCAGCACCGTTCCGGGACAGGGCTCGGCCGGGGAGCTGTTTTTT TRBD1 TRBJ2-2 TRBV28 few
CASSLDRGYGYTF TGTGCCAGCAGCTTGGACAGGGGGTACGGCTACACCTTC TRBD1 TRBJ1-2 TRBV4-2 once
CASSQARIEQYF TGTGCCAGCAGCCAAGCTAGAATCGAGCAGTACTTC NA TRBJ2-7 TRBV14 NA
CASRLAFGNTQYF TGTGCCAGTAGACTAGCATTTGGGAATACGCAGTATTTT NA TRBJ2-3 TRBV19 once
CASSILGNQPQHF TGTGCCAGTAGTATCTTAGGAAATCAGCCCCAGCATTTT NA TRBJ1-5 TRBV19 NA
CATTLGKGGGTEAFF TGTGCCACCACGCTGGGGAAAGGGGGAGGGACTGAAGCTTTCTTT NA TRBJ1-1 TRBV10-3 NA
CASSSTGTRNEQYF TGTGCCAGCAGCTCGACAGGAACCCGCAACGAGCAGTACTTC NA TRBJ2-7 TRBV7-2 NA
CASSWSTSGTQYF TGTGCCAGCAGCTGGTCGACTTCTGGGACCCAGTACTTC NA TRBJ2-5 TRBV5-6 NA
CASSLRGDRGTDTQYF TGTGCCAGCAGCTTAAGAGGGGACAGGGGCACAGATACGCAGTATTTT TRBD1 TRBJ2-3 TRBV7-3 NA
CASSIYTGVLTNTEAFF TGTGCCAGTAGTATATATACAGGAGTTTTGACGAACACTGAAGCTTTCTTT NA TRBJ1-1 TRBV19 NA
CASSLMNTEAFF TGTGCCAGTAGCCTGATGAACACTGAAGCTTTCTTT NA TRBJ1-1 TRBV19 NA
CASSPRVGREIYTIYF TGTGCCAGCAGCCCGAGGGTCGGCAGGGAAATATACACCATATATTTT NA TRBJ1-3 TRBV11-2 NA
CASSADRAGEQFF TGCGCCAGCAGCGCCGACAGGGCTGGTGAGCAGTTCTTC TRBD1 TRBJ2-1 TRBV5-1 NA
CATQGLLGGAPDTQYF TGCGCCACGCAAGGGCTCCTGGGGGGGGCTCCAGATACGCAGTATTTT NA TRBJ2-3 TRBV10-2 NA
CASSYGQGYSGYTF TGCGCCAGCAGCTACGGACAGGGATATAGTGGCTACACCTTC TRBD1 TRBJ1-2 TRBV5-1 NA
CASSQDQGARSRYQPQHF TGCGCCAGCAGCCAAGATCAGGGGGCGAGATCAAGATACCAGCCCCAGCATTTT TRBD1 TRBJ1-5 TRBV4-1 NA
CSVEALAVTDTQYF TGCAGCGTTGAAGCGCTAGCGGTGACAGATACGCAGTATTTT TRBD2 TRBJ2-3 TRBV29-1 once
CASSAPALAGGYEQYF TGTGCCAGCAGCGCGCCGGCGCTAGCGGGAGGGTACGAGCAGTACTTC TRBD2 TRBJ2-7 TRBV7-8 NA
CASKGLALKNSYEQYF TGTGCCAGCAAGGGACTAGCGCTGAAAAACTCCTACGAGCAGTACTTC TRBD2 TRBJ2-7 TRBV28 NA
CASSVTLGLAGGREQFF TGTGCCAGCAGCGTTACCCTGGGACTAGCGGGAGGGCGTGAGCAGTTCTTC TRBD2 TRBJ2-1 TRBV9 NA
CASGKGRINQPQHF TGCGCCAGCGGTAAGGGACGGATCAATCAGCCCCAGCATTTT NA TRBJ1-5 TRBV10-2 few
CASSEGTVSTEAFF TGTGCCAGCAGCGAAGGGACAGTGAGTACTGAAGCTTTCTTT TRBD1 TRBJ1-1 TRBV7-3 NA
CASSSKKGGRGRNEQFF TGTGCCAGCAGCTCCAAAAAAGGGGGGAGAGGGAGGAATGAGCAGTTCTTC NA TRBJ2-1 TRBV9 NA
CASSPGQGARRSYNEQFF TGTGCCAGTAGTCCGGGACAGGGGGCTCGGCGCTCCTACAATGAGCAGTTCTTC TRBD1 TRBJ2-1 TRBV19 NA
CASSSIAGGGYNEQFF TGCGCCAGCAGCAGTATAGCGGGAGGGGGATACAATGAGCAGTTCTTC TRBD2 TRBJ2-1 TRBV5-1 NA
CATSSPILAGVGEQYF TGTGCCACCAGCAGCCCCATACTAGCGGGAGTCGGCGAGCAGTACTTC TRBD2 TRBJ2-7 TRBV15 NA
CASSQYSGGSSGANVLTF TGCGCCAGCAGCCAATACAGCGGGGGGAGCTCTGGGGCCAACGTCCTGACTTTC TRBD2 TRBJ2-6 TRBV4-1 NA
CASSLDRGNSPLHF TGTGCCAGCAGCCTGGACAGGGGTAATTCACCCCTCCACTTT TRBD1 TRBJ1-6 TRBV5-6 NA
CASSLMIGDSVF TGTGCCAGCAGCTTAATGATTGGGGACAGCGTATTT TRBD1 TRBJ1-3 TRBV2 NA
CASGLGTRPFIYEQYF TGTGCTAGTGGTTTAGGGACTAGACCTTTCATATACGAGCAGTACTTC TRBD2 TRBJ2-7 TRBV12-5 few
CASSGGPLEQYF TGTGCCAGCTCAGGGGGGCCTCTCGAGCAGTACTTC NA TRBJ2-7 TRBV18 many
CASSDGGGAGGPYEQYF TGCGCCAGCAGCGACGGAGGCGGAGCGGGAGGGCCCTACGAGCAGTACTTC TRBD2 TRBJ2-7 TRBV5-1 NA
CASSPRLAETQYF TGTGCCAGCTCACCACGTTTGGCTGAGACCCAGTACTTC NA TRBJ2-5 TRBV18 once
CASSQNLAGEGLAKNIQYF TGCGCCAGCAGCCAAAATTTAGCGGGGGAGGGTTTAGCCAAAAACATTCAGTACTTC TRBD2 TRBJ2-4 TRBV4-1 NA
CASSIRTGADTQYF TGTGCCAGCAGCATACGGACAGGGGCTGATACGCAGTATTTT TRBD1 TRBJ2-3 TRBV9 once